This T cell receptor (beta chain) was sequenced for a study of early T cells in non-severe SARS-CoV-2 infection. On the study more broadly: Sequencing was performed on bulk RNA from unsorted whole blood, leaving chains unpaired.

CDR3 length equals 14 residues. The germline gives CDR1 MNHEY, CDR2 SVGAGI. J gave up 0 bases and V 6 bases, and 4 bases lay outside the gene matches. Molecules of cDNA were individually given unique molecular identifiers that were attached to them. TCRdb re-derived calls from the 5' RACE reads in MiXCR, one entry per CDR3 protein. The sample gives roughly 41,000 distinct CDR3 sequences, over 5% of which show up once; roughly 5.2% is in the top ten. This clonotype has only a few counts. Its matching antigen is unknown. Study results and caveats: VDJdb matching skewed toward anti-spike CD8 responses, missing private and CD4 specificities.

The source of this sequence is an adult who was a healthcare worker with PCR-confirmed SARS-CoV-2 infection or an uninfected control (not recorded which). Source: whole blood, taken at baseline. The genes are TRBV6-5 and TRBJ2-7, with 8 nucleotides matching TRBD2. This CDR3 is CASSPGTSSYEQYF. In nucleotides, the CDR3 is TGTGCCAGCAGCCCCGGGACTAGCTCCTACGAGCAGTACTTC.